This TCR beta chain was captured in a study of blood T cells in healthy people across ages (dated by TCRdb to about 2015). As for the study more broadly: In model experiments, roughly one uniquely barcoded TCR beta cDNA molecule per two T cells was captured by template switching. Donors of different ages were randomly distributed across sequencing lanes to avoid experimental bias. To track age-related changes in TCR beta repertoire diversity, the study relied on deep sequencing normalized with unique cDNA molecular identifiers. The study analyzed two additional independent replicas of 1 million unique cDNA reads from the same blood draw for two donors, one aged 18 to 30 and one aged 80 or older. The donors were divided into four age groups: young (average about 16 years), middle-aged (approximately 41), aged (approximately 59) and long-lived (about 79).

A note on this clonotype: Its antigen is unknown. No base quality information exists; no much larger clone differs at one position.

V trim: 0 bases; J trim: 7 bases; unmatched bases: 7. The cysteine opens and the phenylalanine closes a CDR3 of 15 amino acids. Only the CDR3 portion is preserved as DNA: 45 bases, with reading frame beginning at the first base. According to the germline V gene, CDR1 reads MNHEY and CDR2 reads SVGAGI. The paper as a whole reports these results and caveats: Observed TCR beta diversity per million T cells fell roughly linearly with age, and a significant reduction was already apparent by age roughly 40. Since profiling was done on bulk unsorted PBMCs, naive and antigen-experienced compartments could not be conclusively compared. Observed TCR beta diversity correlated strongly with the percentage of naive T cells measured by flow cytometry. Because the CMV infection status of the donors was unknown, age-related changes in expanded clonotypes may potentially have been confounded. Total diversity estimates from one million sequenced T cells were considered lower bounds and underestimates. The long-lived group showed more naive CD4+ T cells, fewer expanded clones and increased TCR diversity than the aged group, suggesting age selection.

Libraries were made using 5' RACE. The reads were generated on an Illumina HiSeq 2500. The second PCR ran for roughly 7 to 11 cycles and used a J-beta primer mix along with a sample-barcoded 5' primer. A template-switch 5' adaptor carrying 12 random nucleotides introduced a unique molecular identifier onto each TCR beta cDNA molecule. At least 2.5 million CDR3-containing paired-end reads were obtained from each sample. First-strand cDNA was synthesized from all RNA with the Mint cDNA synthesis kit, primed by a TRBC-specific oligonucleotide. After uracil-DNA glycosylase treatment, a first 18-cycle PCR used universal primers M1SS and BC2_uni_R on all cDNA. As for how the authors treated the data: Normalization of each sample was performed by random selection of 1 million high-quality reads, each carrying a distinct molecular identifier. Reads sharing molecular identifiers were discarded rather than binned into consensus sequences. MiTCR, with a Q25 quality threshold and the strictest error-elimination algorithm, was used for CDR3 identification, clonotype clustering and error correction. A nonparametric unseen species model using Euler transformation provided a lower-bound estimate of total TCR beta diversity. The public sequencing data were trimmed at Q25 with fastp and processed into clonotypes with MiXCR by TCRdb, which kept only in-frame beta chains. Here each entry gathers all rows of one CDR3 protein and keeps the most common genes and DNA. These V and J calls derive from TCRdb rather than the authors' analysis. For this sample there are around 800,000 distinct CDR3 sequences; less than 80% appear just once. 25% to 35% of the sample is in the top ten clones.

The donors were 40 or so Caucasian individuals from Russia, aged 6 to 90 years, who were systemically healthy. Approximately 11 milliliters of peripheral blood were drawn from each donor into EDTA-treated Vacutainer tubes. PBMCs were isolated by Ficoll-Paque density-gradient centrifugation, with at least 6.5 million obtained per sample. Trizol reagent was used to extract total RNA from the PBMCs, yielding at least 5.5 micrograms per sample. The percentages of naive CD45RAhigh/CD27high T cells were determined by flow cytometry on a PBMC aliquot from every donor. The sample taken for sequencing was blood. This TCR came from a man in his thirties or forties in good health. This chain is built from TRBV6-5 and TRBJ1-2, with 8 junctional bases fitting TRBD1. CDR3 protein: CASSYSRQGLGGYTF. The nucleotides read TGTGCCAGCAGTTACTCTCGACAGGGGCTAGGTGGCTACACCTTC.